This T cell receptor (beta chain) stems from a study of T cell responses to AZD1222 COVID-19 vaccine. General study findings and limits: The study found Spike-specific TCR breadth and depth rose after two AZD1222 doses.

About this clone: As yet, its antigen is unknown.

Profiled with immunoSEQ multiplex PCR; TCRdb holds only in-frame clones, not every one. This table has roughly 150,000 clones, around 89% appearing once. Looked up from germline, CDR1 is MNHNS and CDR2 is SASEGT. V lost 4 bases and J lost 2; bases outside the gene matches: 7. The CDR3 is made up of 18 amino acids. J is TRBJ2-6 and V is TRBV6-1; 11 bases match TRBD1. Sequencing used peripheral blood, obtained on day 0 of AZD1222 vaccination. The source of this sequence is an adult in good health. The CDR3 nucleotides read TGTGCCAGCAGTGTTCGGACAGGGGGCGAGGCTGGGGCCAACGTCCTGACTTTC. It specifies CASSVRTGGEAGANVLTF.